The sequence of this T cell receptor (beta chain) was determined in a study of immune evolution from preneoplasia to lung adenocarcinoma. Study-level points and caveats: Normal lung had the highest top T cell clone frequencies.

This table comes from immunoSEQ multiplex PCR, and its TCRdb copy is limited to in-frame clones, with some not included. In the table there are about 3,600 clones, roughly half of which are singletons. Of note for this clone: What it binds is unknown.

In germline, CDR1 is SNHLY, CDR2 FYNNEI. Trimming removed 8 bases from V and 4 bases from J, with 18 bases in between. CDR3 length equals 15 residues. Two lung cancer pathologists independently confirmed each histologic diagnosis. The J gene is TRBJ1-5, the V gene TRBV2; D call uncertain. The sequencing input was FFPE normal lung tissue adjacent to the tumor. The sequence came from a person in their fifties or sixties with lung adenocarcinoma. This chain's CDR3 is CASSRSWGGNQPQHF. CDR3 sequence (DNA): TGTGCCAGCTCTCGAAGTTGGGGAGGGAATCAGCCCCAGCATTTT.